These T cell receptor beta chains were read from a single sample in a study of T cells in Graves' hyperthyroidism and ophthalmopathy. TCRdb re-analysed the multiplex PCR reads in MiXCR, keeping a single row per CDR3 protein. Of roughly 650,000 distinct CDR3 sequences listed, more than 15% are singletons. The sample consisted of blood. Every receptor here comes from a woman aged 40-49 years with Graves' ophthalmopathy. Each CDR3 is given with its conserved first and last residue. D genes are given only for firm matches. Clone size is given for some rows only: seen once, a few or many times, or a class if the clone is expanded.

D gene: TRBD1
CDR3 length: 17
V gene: TRBV12-5
clone size: NA
J gene: TRBJ2-1
CDR3 DNA: TGTGCTAGTGGTTTTAACCGTGGGACAGGGATCGAGGATGAGCAGTTCTTC
CDR3 protein: CASGFNRGTGIEDEQFF

D gene: NA
CDR3 length: 13
V gene: TRBV5-1
clone size: few
J gene: TRBJ2-1
CDR3 DNA: TGCGCCAGCAGCACTACCACACCTGGGGAGCAGTTCTTC
CDR3 protein: CASSTTTPGEQFF

D gene: NA
CDR3 length: 13
V gene: TRBV2
clone size: few
J gene: TRBJ2-7
CDR3 DNA: TGTGCCAGCAGCGATAGTGGGTCCACGGAGCAGTACTTC
CDR3 protein: CASSDSGSTEQYF

D gene: TRBD1
CDR3 length: 16
V gene: TRBV20-1
clone size: many
J gene: TRBJ2-7
CDR3 DNA: TGCAGTGCGTTGCAGGAGGGACAGGGGGCAGTCGACGAGCAGTACTTC
CDR3 protein: CSALQEGQGAVDEQYF

D gene: NA
CDR3 length: 14
V gene: TRBV29-1
clone size: NA
J gene: TRBJ2-5
CDR3 DNA: TGCAGCGTTTTAAGCGGGCCTGACCAAGAGACCCAGTACTTC
CDR3 protein: CSVLSGPDQETQYF

D gene: TRBD2
CDR3 length: 14
V gene: TRBV7-9
clone size: few
J gene: TRBJ2-1
CDR3 DNA: TGTGCCAGCACGCCGGGACTAGCGGACCCAGAGCAGTTCTTC
CDR3 protein: CASTPGLADPEQFF

D gene: NA
CDR3 length: 14
V gene: TRBV7-2
clone size: many
J gene: TRBJ2-2
CDR3 DNA: TGTGCCAGCACCCAGGACAGACTTACCGGGGAGCTGTTTTTT
CDR3 protein: CASTQDRLTGELFF

D gene: NA
CDR3 length: 15
V gene: TRBV30
clone size: many
J gene: TRBJ2-4
CDR3 DNA: TGTGCCTGGAGTGTACGGGGGACACCTAAAAACATTCAGTACTTC
CDR3 protein: CAWSVRGTPKNIQYF

D gene: NA
CDR3 length: 13
V gene: TRBV20-1
clone size: many
J gene: TRBJ1-1
CDR3 DNA: TGCAGTGCTGCCCCTAAGAGGAGATTTGGCGCTTTCTTT
CDR3 protein: CSAAPKRRFGAFF

D gene: TRBD1
CDR3 length: 13
V gene: TRBV30
clone size: many
J gene: TRBJ2-5
CDR3 DNA: TGTGCCTGGGCGACAGGGGGCGTTGAGACCCAGTACTTC
CDR3 protein: CAWATGGVETQYF

D gene: NA
CDR3 length: 15
V gene: TRBV12-3/TRBV12-4
clone size: many
J gene: TRBJ1-1
CDR3 DNA: TGTGCCAGCAGCCGCCCACGCAAGGGCGGGGGTGAAGCTTTCTTT
CDR3 protein: CASSRPRKGGGEAFF

D gene: NA
CDR3 length: 17
V gene: TRBV5-1
clone size: many
J gene: TRBJ1-3
CDR3 DNA: TGCGCCAGCAGCTTGGTTGGGGTCTCCTACTCTGGAAACACCATATATTTT
CDR3 protein: CASSLVGVSYSGNTIYF

D gene: NA
CDR3 length: 15
V gene: TRBV27
clone size: many
J gene: TRBJ2-7
CDR3 DNA: TGTGCCAGCGCCCATCAAGGGAAAGGGCTCTACGAGCAGTACTTC
CDR3 protein: CASAHQGKGLYEQYF